The 16 T cell receptor beta chains presented below share a single source sample, sequenced in a study of T cell responses to AZD1222 COVID-19 vaccine (dated by TCRdb to the early 2020s). Receptors were amplified or captured by the immunoSEQ multiplex PCR assay. TCRdb took over this immuneACCESS table, retaining in-frame rearrangements with V and J assigned. Such tables are incomplete; in checked studies, under half of the missing clones stem from an unresolved V gene, and the remainder is unexplained. Here the sample has 130,000 or so clones; 75% to 90% occur a single time. 8.5% to 14% of the sample rests with the top ten. The time point label on this specimen signifies: baseline before first vaccination. The treatment or condition label of this sample denotes: meningococcal conjugate vaccine given as trial control. This material consisted of peripheral blood, taken on day 0 of MenACWY control vaccination. These receptors originate from an adult in good health.

This clone showed up just once. The chain is built from TRBV5-5 and TRBJ1-1; D not certain. CDR3 length: 14 amino acids. Trimming shortened V by 2 bases and J by 1 base, and 9 bases separated the two germline ends. CDR1 SGHKS and CDR2 YYEKEE come from the germline V gene (reference sequence). The CDR3 DNA reads TGTGCCAGCAGCTTACGGAACACGAACACTGAAGCTTTCTTT. Its translation: CASSLRNTNTEAFF.

This clone was picked up one time. V is TRBV7-3 and J is TRBJ1-1; D may be TRBD1 (6 bases). Germline V gene data show CDR1 as SGHTA and CDR2 as FQGTGA. The V gene lost 2 bases and the J gene lost 1 base, with 8 bases spanning the gap. The CDR3 extends over 14 amino acids. The CDR3 loop reads CASSLGGQNTEAFF. The CDR3 nucleotides are TGTGCCAGCAGCTTAGGGGGCCAGAACACTGAAGCTTTCTTT.

This chain connects TRBV7-3 to TRBJ1-1, with 9 bases lining up with TRBD1. The CDR3 has 13 amino acids. J lost 6 bases, V lost 4 bases, and 3 bases had no gene match. Germline assignment: CDR1 SGHTA and CDR2 FQGTGA. CDR3 protein: CASSYRQGAEAFF. CDR3 in DNA: TGTGCCAGCAGCTACCGACAGGGGGCTGAAGCTTTCTTT. The entire variable domain, with the rest obtained from reference TRBV7-3 and TRBJ1-1, is as follows: GAGVSQTPSNKVTEKGKYVELRCDPISGHTALYWYRQSLGQGPEFLIYFQGTGAADDSGLPNDRFFAVRPEGSVSTLKIQRTERGDSAVYLCASSYRQGAEAFFGQGTRLTVV.

This chain uses TRBV6-5 with TRBJ1-2, with 8 bases aligning to TRBD1. Germline assignment: CDR1 MNHEY and CDR2 SVGAGI. The CDR3 loop spans 14 amino acids. V dropped 5 bases and J dropped 1; count of bases not matched to a gene: 3. For the CDR3, the DNA is TGTGCCAGCAGTCCGACAGGGGTTAACTATGGCTACACCTTC. Protein: CASSPTGVNYGYTF.

The chain combines TRBV11-2 with TRBJ1-5; D is uncertain. The CDR3 loop spans 13 amino acids. The V and J ends lost 1 base and 3 bases respectively, with 4 bases between them. From germline, CDR1 is SGHAT and CDR2 FQNNGV. The CDR3 protein is CASSLGLNQPQHF. In nucleotides, the CDR3 is TGTGCCAGCAGCTTAGGCCTCAATCAGCCCCAGCATTTT.

The rearrangement uses TRBV5-6 and TRBJ2-5, with 14 positions matching TRBD2. CDR3 length: 16 amino acids. Germline values: CDR1 SGHDT, CDR2 YYEEEE. Losses at the gene ends were 4 bases for V and 5 bases for J; bases not matched to a gene: 7. CDR3 bases: TGTGCCAGCAGCGGGACTAGCGGGAGTTTTTTCGAGACCCAGTACTTC. As protein: CASSGTSGSFFETQYF. The full variable domain, in which reference TRBV5-6 and TRBJ2-5 provide the parts outside the CDR3, is DAGVTQSPTHLIKTRGQQVTLRCSPKSGHDTVSWYQQALGQGPQFIFQYYEEEERQRGNFPDRFSGHQFPNYSSELNVNALLLGDSALYLCASSGTSGSFFETQYFGPGTRLLVL.

The chain has TRBV18 and TRBJ2-1; TRBD2 agrees at 11 bases. Germline V gene sequence: CDR1 KGHSH, CDR2 LQKENI. Trimming took 3 bases from V and 5 from J; bases not matched to a gene: 6. CDR3 size: 16 residues. For the CDR3, the DNA is TGTGCCAGCTCACCCTTGACTAGCGGGATTAACAATGAGCAGTTCTTC. This encodes CASSPLTSGINNEQFF.

The V gene is TRBV7-9, the J gene TRBJ1-2; 7 nucleotides agree with TRBD1. The CDR3 has 13 residues. In germline, CDR1 is SEHNR, CDR2 FQNEAQ (reference sequence). V lost 3 bases to trimming and J lost 8 bases; unmatched junction nucleotides: 6. The CDR3 bases are TGTGCCAGCAGCTTCGACAGGGTTTGGGGCTACACCTTC. Protein sequence: CASSFDRVWGYTF.

This rearrangement joins TRBV9 to TRBJ2-7; D possibly corresponds to TRBD2 (6 bases). Looked up from germline, CDR1 is SGDLS and CDR2 is YYNGEE. The CDR3 loop spans 14 amino acids. Trimming pared 4 bases from V and 6 bases from J, leaving 17 bases between. The CDR3 sequence: CASSQGGPLFEQYF. CDR3 DNA: TGTGCCAGCAGCCAGGGAGGACCTCTTTTCGAGCAGTACTTC.

This sequence joins TRBV10-3 and TRBJ1-1; D uncertain. The CDR3 consists of 14 residues. CDR1 ENHRY and CDR2 SYGVKD come from the germline V gene. With 2 bases removed from V and 0 bases from J, the gap between germline ends came to 7 bases. The CDR3: CAISEQQMNTEAFF. CDR3 in DNA: TGTGCCATCAGTGAGCAACAGATGAACACTGAAGCTTTCTTT.

The CDR3 region is CATQKGGTGRARVTGELFF. CDR3 DNA sequence: TGTGCCACCCAGAAGGGGGGGACAGGGAGGGCGCGAGTCACCGGGGAGCTGTTTTTT. The chain has TRBV19 and TRBJ2-2; 9 bases agree with TRBD1. After removal of 10 bases from V and 4 bases from J, the junction contained 22 bases not matched to a gene. From germline, CDR1 is LNHDA and CDR2 SQIVND (reference sequence). This CDR3 is 19 amino acids long. The variable domain in full, completed from reference TRBV19 and TRBJ2-2, reads DGGITQSPKYLFRKEGQNVTLSCEQNLNHDAMYWYRQDPGQGLRLIYYSQIVNDFQKGDIAEGYSVSREKKESFPLTVTSAQKNPTAFYLCATQKGGTGRARVTGELFFGEGSRLTVL.

This clone was found once. The CDR3 protein is CASREKGRLSYEQYF. As DNA, the CDR3 is TGCGCCAGCAGAGAAAAGGGACGACTCTCCTACGAGCAGTACTTC. J is TRBJ2-7 and V is TRBV10-1; the D call may be TRBD1 or TRBD2 (5 bases each). Germline values: CDR1 WNHNN, CDR2 SYGVQD (reference sequence). The CDR3 totals 15 residues. Trimming took 6 bases from V and 0 from J, leaving 15 bases between them.

This clone was seen just once. The rearrangement links TRBV5-1 to TRBJ1-1; D remains unclear. V was clipped by 0 bases and J by 11 bases, with 14 bases between them. The V gene's germline CDR1 is SGHRS and CDR2 YFSETQ. There are 13 residues in the CDR3. The DNA for the CDR3 is TGCGCCAGCAGCTTGGAGGGCCCCACGCCGGCTTTCTTT. Translating gives CASSLEGPTPAFF. The entire variable domain, with the rest obtained from reference TRBV5-1 and TRBJ1-1, is as follows: KAGVTQTPRYLIKTRGQQVTLSCSPISGHRSVSWYQQTPGQGLQFLFEYFSETQRNKGNFPGRFSGRQFSNSRSEMNVSTLELGDSALYLCASSLEGPTPAFFGQGTRLTVV.

This chain joins TRBV6-5 and TRBJ2-5; 7 bases are a match to TRBD1. The germline V gene encodes CDR1 MNHEY and CDR2 SVGAGI. CDR3 size: 14 residues. J lost 1 base, V lost 6 bases, and 5 bases had no gene match. The CDR3 here is CASRKDRVQETQYF. The CDR3 nucleotides are TGTGCCAGCAGAAAAGACAGGGTCCAAGAGACCCAGTACTTC.

The chain is built from TRBV7-9 and TRBJ2-7; D is possibly TRBD1 (5 bases). CDR3 length: 14 amino acids. V was clipped by 5 bases and J by 0 bases, with 11 bases between them. Per germline, CDR1 SEHNR and CDR2 FQNEAQ (reference sequence). CDR3 nucleotide sequence: TGTGCCAGCAGCGAAGCAGGGTTCTCCTACGAGCAGTACTTC. Translation gives CASSEAGFSYEQYF.

V and J are TRBV6-5 and TRBJ1-1; the D is unclear. Germline V gene data show CDR1 as MNHEY and CDR2 as SVGAGI. The V and J ends lost 6 bases and 6 bases respectively, with 14 bases between them. This CDR3 comprises 13 residues. CDR3 in amino acids: CASSRIPSAEAFF. The DNA of the CDR3 is TGTGCCAGCAGCCGAATTCCTAGTGCTGAAGCTTTCTTT.